This T cell receptor beta chain was found in a study of a mutant IDH1 vaccine in newly diagnosed glioma. Study as a whole: Vaccination started 4-6 weeks after radiotherapy alone, or with temozolomide cycles.

Trimming removed 6 bases from V and 8 bases from J; junction bases left unmatched: 10. CDR3 size: 15 residues. CDR1 is SGDLS and CDR2 is YYNGEE in the germline V gene. This table comes from immunoSEQ multiplex PCR, and its TCRdb copy is limited to in-frame clones, with some not included. The top ten clones hold 2.4% of a sample with tens of thousands of clones, around nine tenths of them seen once. The table lists this clone with a few counts. The antigen remains unidentified. Time point of the sample: week 11, during vaccination. Doses consisted of 300 ug of mutant IDH1 20-mer peptide each, paired with topical imiquimod.

The source was PBMCs, collected from a glioma patient whose treatment included an IDH1 peptide vaccine. This chain joins TRBV9 and TRBJ1-4, with 10 bases that match TRBD1. The TCR was taken from a man over 45 with glioma. The DNA of the CDR3 is TGTGCCAGCACCAGAGGGGACAGGGGTGGGGAAAAACTGTTTTTT. As protein: CASTRGDRGGEKLFF.